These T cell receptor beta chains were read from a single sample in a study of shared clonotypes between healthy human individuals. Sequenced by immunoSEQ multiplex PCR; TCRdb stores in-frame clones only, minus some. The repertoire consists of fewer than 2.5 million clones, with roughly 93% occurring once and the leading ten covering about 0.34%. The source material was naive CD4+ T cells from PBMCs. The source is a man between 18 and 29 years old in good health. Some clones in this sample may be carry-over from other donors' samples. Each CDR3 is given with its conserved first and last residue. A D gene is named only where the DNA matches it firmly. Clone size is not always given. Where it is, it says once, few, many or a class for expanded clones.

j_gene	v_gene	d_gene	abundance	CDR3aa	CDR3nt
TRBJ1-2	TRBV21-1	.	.	CASSKVGQGGSYGYTF	TGTGCCAGCAGCAAAGTGGGTCAGGGAGGCTCCTATGGCTACACCTTC
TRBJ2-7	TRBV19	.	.	CASSIRRGRSYEQYF	TGTGCCAGTAGTATTCGGAGGGGCAGGTCCTACGAGCAGTACTTC
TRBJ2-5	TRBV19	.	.	CASQGRQETQYF	TGTGCCTCCCAGGGACGGCAAGAGACCCAGTACTTC
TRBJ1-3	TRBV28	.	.	CASSVSQGNTIYF	TGTGCCAGCAGTGTGTCACAGGGAAACACCATATATTTT
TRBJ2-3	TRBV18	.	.	CASSVEIGTDTQYF	TGTGCCAGCTCCGTGGAGATCGGCACAGATACGCAGTATTTT
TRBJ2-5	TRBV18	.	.	CASSRERWQETQYF	TGTGCCAGCTCCAGGGAGAGGTGGCAAGAGACCCAGTACTTC
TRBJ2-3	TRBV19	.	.	CASSISADTQYF	TGTGCCAGTAGTATTTCTGCAGATACGCAGTATTTT
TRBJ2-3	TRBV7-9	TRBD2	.	CASSLVGREGPF	TGTGCCAGCAGCTTAGTAGGGCGGGAGGGCCCTTTT
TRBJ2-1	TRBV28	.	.	CASGSYNEQFF	TGTGCCAGCGGGAGCTACAATGAGCAGTTCTTC
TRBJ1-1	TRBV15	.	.	CATTRGNTEAFF	TGTGCCACCACCAGGGGGAACACTGAAGCTTTCTTT
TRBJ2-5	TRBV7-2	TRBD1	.	CASSLQTGGYGTQYF	TGTGCCAGCAGCCTCCAGACAGGGGGCTACGGGACCCAGTACTTC
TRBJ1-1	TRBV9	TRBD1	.	CASSAGTGATGGAYTEAFF	TGTGCCAGCAGCGCCGGGACAGGGGCCACCGGCGGCGCGTACACTGAAGCTTTCTTT
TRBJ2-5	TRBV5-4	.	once	CASSPSVTETQYF	TGTGCCAGCAGCCCAAGCGTAACCGAGACCCAGTACTTC
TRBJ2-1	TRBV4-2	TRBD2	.	CASSQERGLQVIDEQFF	TGTGCCAGCAGCCAAGAGCGGGGACTACAGGTCATCGATGAGCAGTTCTTC
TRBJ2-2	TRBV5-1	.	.	CASSSRDPTGELFF	TGCGCCAGCAGCTCCCGGGACCCGACCGGGGAGCTGTTTTTT
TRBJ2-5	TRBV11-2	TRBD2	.	CASSSISGLAEETQYF	TGTGCCAGCAGCTCCATTTCGGGACTAGCGGAAGAGACCCAGTACTTC
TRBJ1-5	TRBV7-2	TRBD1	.	CASSLVGTGGSQPQHF	TGTGCCAGCAGCTTAGTAGGGACAGGGGGCAGTCAGCCCCAGCATTTT